These 13 T cell receptor beta chains originate from one sample sequenced in a study of T cell changes during pregnancy in multiple sclerosis. Measured with immunoSEQ multiplex PCR; TCRdb has only the in-frame clones, and not every one. The table records about 59,000 clones, about 93% of them present only once. This material consisted of CD8+ T cells from peripheral blood mononuclear cells, taken in the third trimester of pregnancy. The receptors come from a female donor with multiple sclerosis, enrolled in a pregnancy study.

This chain joins TRBV6-5 and TRBJ2-1, with D possibly TRBD1 on 6 matching bases. V dropped 5 bases and J dropped 7 bases, with 12 bases sitting between them. The CDR3 is 13 residues long. The germline V gene encodes CDR1 MNHEY and CDR2 SVGAGI. The chain's CDR3 is CASSNLQGNEQFF. Here the CDR3 DNA reads TGTGCCAGCAGTAACTTACAGGGAAATGAGCAGTTCTTC.

CDR3 in amino acids: CASSHFGGTGGDEQYF. The CDR3 DNA follows: TGCGCCAGCAGCCACTTTGGCGGGACAGGGGGCGACGAGCAGTACTTC. The chain joins TRBV4-1 to TRBJ2-7; 12 nucleotides align to TRBD1. The V segment lost 3 bases and the J segment 5 bases; nucleotides outside the gene matches: 8. In germline, CDR1 is MGHRA, CDR2 YSYEKL. The CDR3 consists of 16 residues.

The J gene is TRBJ1-3, the V gene TRBV13, with D possibly matching TRBD1 (6 bases). V lost 6 bases and J lost 0, with 18 bases in between. CDR3 size: 17 residues. The V gene's germline CDR1 is PRHDT and CDR2 FYEKMQ (reference sequence). CDR3 residues: CASRSRQAEISGNTIYF. In nucleotides, the CDR3 is TGTGCCAGCAGAAGTAGACAGGCAGAGATCTCTGGAAACACCATATATTTT.

V gene TRBV11-2 combines with J gene TRBJ2-1, with a possible D match to TRBD2 (6 bases). This CDR3 has 14 amino acids. V gave up 5 bases and J gave up 4 bases, with 12 bases separating them. Germline CDR1 is SGHAT and CDR2 is FQNNGV. CDR3 coding DNA: TGTGCCAGCAGCCCCGGGACTCGGTACAATGAGCAGTTCTTC. Its translation: CASSPGTRYNEQFF.

This sequence joins TRBV4-2 and TRBJ2-3; 11 bases map to TRBD2. This CDR3 is built from 18 residues. J gave up 1 base and V 9 bases, and 15 bases lay outside the gene matches. Germline CDR1 LGHNA, CDR2 YNFKEQ. CDR3 DNA sequence: TGTGCCAGTAAACTAGGGACTAGCGGTACCCGACGCACAGATACGCAGTATTTT. Residues: CASKLGTSGTRRTDTQYF.

The rearrangement links TRBV27 to TRBJ2-7; D possibly corresponds to TRBD1 (6 bases). Germline V gives CDR1 MNHEY, CDR2 SMNVEV (reference sequence). Trimming took 4 bases from V and 3 from J, leaving 10 bases between them. The CDR3 runs 13 residues. The CDR3 spells CASSSGAYYEQYF. In nucleotides, the CDR3 is TGTGCCAGCAGTTCAGGGGCCTACTACGAGCAGTACTTC.

V and J are TRBV27 and TRBJ2-7; a possible D gene is TRBD1 (6 bases). The CDR3 has 13 amino acids. The V end lost 6 bases, the J end lost 6 bases, and 15 bases lay between the germline ends. CDR1 is MNHEY, CDR2 SMNVEV, per germline (reference sequence). The CDR3 spells CASSAGVSGEQYF. The CDR3 bases are TGTGCCAGCAGCGCAGGGGTTTCAGGCGAGCAGTACTTC.

Only one count was recorded for this clone. The V call is TRBV2, the J call TRBJ2-1, with 7 bases that match TRBD1. Germline lookup yields CDR1 SNHLY and CDR2 FYNNEI. With V trimmed by 6 bases and J by 8 bases, 7 bases remained unmatched. The CDR3 covers 13 residues. CDR3 region: CASRGRTGYEQFF. The CDR3 DNA reads TGTGCCAGCAGGGGGCGGACAGGCTATGAGCAGTTCTTC.

V gene TRBV13 combines with J gene TRBJ2-6; TRBD1 matches 9 bases. The CDR3 consists of 19 residues. The ends lost 0 bases at V and 3 bases at J; junction bases unmatched: 9. CDR1 PRHDT and CDR2 FYEKMQ come from the germline V gene (reference sequence). This chain's CDR3 is CASSLGGTHRGLGANVLTF. The CDR3 region has the DNA TGTGCCAGCAGCTTAGGGGGGACTCACAGGGGGCTTGGGGCCAACGTCCTGACTTTC.

The gene calls are TRBV6-5 and TRBJ1-2; 10 bases are shared with TRBD1. CDR1 MNHEY and CDR2 SVGAGI come from the germline V gene. The CDR3 spans 16 residues. Trimming at V came to 0 bases and at J to 5 bases, leaving 6 bases not matched to a gene. The CDR3 here is CASSYSGTGDRYGYTF. The CDR3 DNA sequence: TGTGCCAGCAGTTACTCCGGGACAGGGGATCGTTATGGCTACACCTTC.

This chain connects TRBV18 to TRBJ2-3; no clear D. Germline-derived CDR1 and CDR2 are KGHSH and LQKENI. V was shortened by 2 bases and J by 4 bases, with 4 bases between the two germline ends. CDR3 size: 12 residues. CDR3 nucleotides: TGTGCCAGCTCACCATTCGCAGATACGCAGTATTTT. Translating it yields CASSPFADTQYF.

The chain has TRBV19 and TRBJ2-1, with D uncertain. This CDR3 spans 13 amino acids. V shed 5 bases and J shed 0 bases, with 5 bases lying between them. From germline, CDR1 is LNHDA and CDR2 SQIVND (reference sequence). The CDR3 protein is CASSGGSYNEQFF. CDR3 sequence (DNA): TGTGCCAGTAGTGGCGGCTCCTACAATGAGCAGTTCTTC.

The rearrangement uses TRBV6-1 and TRBJ2-3, with TRBD1 matching over 8 bases. CDR1 and CDR2 from the germline V gene are MNHNS and SASEGT. J lost 7 bases, V lost 1 base, and 13 bases had no gene match. This CDR3 is built from 17 residues. CDR3 nucleotide sequence: TGTGCCAGCAGTGAAGAGACCGGGACAGGACTCGCCTATACGCAGTATTTT. Translation gives CASSEETGTGLAYTQYF.